This paragraph covers one T cell receptor (beta chain) sequence. Its antigen remains unidentified. The CDR3 is 15 amino acids. V was clipped by 6 bases and J by 5 bases; unmatched bases: 9. Germline CDR1 and CDR2: DFQATT and SNEGSKA (reference sequence). This sample was taken from a study of post-analysis software for immune sequencing data. Study conclusions and caveats: Four or five TRBV segments were more frequent in patients than controls; TRBV5-6, TRBV5-1 and TRBV20-1 belonged to this group.

The TCR beta cDNA libraries carried unique molecular identifiers. TCRdb ran MiXCR on the PCR reads and lists one entry per CDR3 protein. This table has about 500,000 distinct CDR3 sequences, less than 45% appearing once. Sequencing was performed on blood. This sequence originates from a girl aged 10 to 17 with multiple sclerosis. The chain couples TRBV20-1 to TRBJ2-1; 11 nucleotides line up with TRBD2. The CDR3 protein is CSALPLAGDNNEQFF. As DNA, the CDR3 is TGCAGTGCGCTCCCACTAGCGGGAGATAACAATGAGCAGTTCTTC.